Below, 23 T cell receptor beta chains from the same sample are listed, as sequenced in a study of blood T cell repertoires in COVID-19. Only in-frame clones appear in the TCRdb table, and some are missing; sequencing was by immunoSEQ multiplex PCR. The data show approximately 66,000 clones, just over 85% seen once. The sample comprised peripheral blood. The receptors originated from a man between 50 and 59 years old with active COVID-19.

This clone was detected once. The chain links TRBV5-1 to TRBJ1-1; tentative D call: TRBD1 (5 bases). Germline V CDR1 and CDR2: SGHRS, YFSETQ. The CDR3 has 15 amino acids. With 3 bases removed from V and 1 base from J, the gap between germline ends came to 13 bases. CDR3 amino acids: CASSWRQRENTEAFF. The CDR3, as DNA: TGCGCCAGCAGCTGGCGACAGCGAGAGAACACTGAAGCTTTCTTT.

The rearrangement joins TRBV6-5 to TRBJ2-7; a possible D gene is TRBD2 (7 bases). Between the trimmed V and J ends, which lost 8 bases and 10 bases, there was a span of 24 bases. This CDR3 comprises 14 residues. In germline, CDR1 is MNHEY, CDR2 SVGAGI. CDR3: CASWGEGGALRQYF. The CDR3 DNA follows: TGTGCCAGCTGGGGTGAGGGGGGGGCACTACGCCAGTACTTC.

This CDR3 is CASSMYRGSYEQYF. The CDR3 region has the DNA TGTGCCAGTAGTATGTACAGGGGCTCCTACGAGCAGTACTTC. The chain employs TRBV19 and TRBJ2-7; 7 bases agree with TRBD1. The ends lost 3 bases at V and 0 bases at J; junction bases unmatched: 2. Germline V gene sequence: CDR1 LNHDA, CDR2 SQIVND (reference sequence). The CDR3 extends over 14 amino acids.

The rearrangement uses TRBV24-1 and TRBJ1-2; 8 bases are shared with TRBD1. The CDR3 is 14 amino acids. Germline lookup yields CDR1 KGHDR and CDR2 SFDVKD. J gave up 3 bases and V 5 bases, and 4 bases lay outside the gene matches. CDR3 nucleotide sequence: TGTGCCACCAGTGGTGACAGGGGTGACTATGGCTACACCTTC. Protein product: CATSGDRGDYGYTF.

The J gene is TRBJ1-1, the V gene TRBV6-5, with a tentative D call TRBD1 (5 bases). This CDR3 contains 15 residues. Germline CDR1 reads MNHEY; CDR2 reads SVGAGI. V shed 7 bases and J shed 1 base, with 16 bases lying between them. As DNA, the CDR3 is TGTGCCAGCACCCTAGGCTTTCAGGGGAACACTGAAGCTTTCTTT. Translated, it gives CASTLGFQGNTEAFF.

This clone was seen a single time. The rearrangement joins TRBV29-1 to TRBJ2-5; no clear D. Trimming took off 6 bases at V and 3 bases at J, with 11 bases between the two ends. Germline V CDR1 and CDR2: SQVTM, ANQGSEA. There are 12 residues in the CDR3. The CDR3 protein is CSVRLSEETQYF. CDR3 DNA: TGCAGCGTCCGATTGTCAGAAGAGACCCAGTACTTC.

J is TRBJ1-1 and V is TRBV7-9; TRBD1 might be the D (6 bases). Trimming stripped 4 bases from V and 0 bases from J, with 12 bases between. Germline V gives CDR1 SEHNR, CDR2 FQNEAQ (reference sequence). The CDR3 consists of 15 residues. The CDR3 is CASSSTGVMNTEAFF. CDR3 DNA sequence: TGTGCCAGCAGCTCGACAGGAGTGATGAACACTGAAGCTTTCTTT.

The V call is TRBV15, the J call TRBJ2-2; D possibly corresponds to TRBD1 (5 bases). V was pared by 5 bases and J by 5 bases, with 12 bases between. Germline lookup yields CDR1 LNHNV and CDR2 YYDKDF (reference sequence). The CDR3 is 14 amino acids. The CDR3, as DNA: TGTGCCACCAGCCAAGGGGCCTTAACCGGGGAGCTGTTTTTT. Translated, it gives CATSQGALTGELFF.

The CDR3 protein is CASSLGQGESGYTF. DNA of the CDR3: TGTGCCAGCAGTTTGGGACAGGGGGAAAGTGGCTACACCTTC. This rearrangement joins TRBV6-5 to TRBJ1-2; 11 nucleotides agree with TRBD1. CDR1 MNHEY and CDR2 SVGAGI come from the germline V gene. Trimming at V came to 4 bases and at J to 7 bases, leaving 5 bases not matched to a gene. The CDR3 totals 14 residues.

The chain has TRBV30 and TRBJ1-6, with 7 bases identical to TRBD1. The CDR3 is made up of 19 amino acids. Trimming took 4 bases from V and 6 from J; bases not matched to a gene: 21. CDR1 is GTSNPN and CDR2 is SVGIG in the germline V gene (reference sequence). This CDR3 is CAWNRPTGQVYKGNSPLHF. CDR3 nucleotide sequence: TGTGCCTGGAATAGGCCAACTGGACAGGTGTACAAGGGTAATTCACCCCTCCACTTT.

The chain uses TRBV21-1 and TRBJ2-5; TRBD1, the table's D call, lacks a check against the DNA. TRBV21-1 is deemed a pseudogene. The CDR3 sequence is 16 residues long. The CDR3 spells CASSKEGLRGRETQYF. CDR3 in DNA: TGTGCCAGCAGCAAAGAAGGTTTAAGGGGTCGAGAGACCCAGTACTTC.

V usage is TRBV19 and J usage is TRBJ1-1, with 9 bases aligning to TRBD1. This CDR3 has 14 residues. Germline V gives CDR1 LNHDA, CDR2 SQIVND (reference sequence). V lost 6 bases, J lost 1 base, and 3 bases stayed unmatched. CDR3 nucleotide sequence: TGTGCCAGTAGCCAACAGGGGGCGAACACTGAAGCTTTCTTT. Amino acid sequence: CASSQQGANTEAFF.

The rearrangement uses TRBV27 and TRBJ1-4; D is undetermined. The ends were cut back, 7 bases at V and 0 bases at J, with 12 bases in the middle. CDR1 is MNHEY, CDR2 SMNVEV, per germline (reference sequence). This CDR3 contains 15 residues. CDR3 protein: CASTSRWATNEKLFF. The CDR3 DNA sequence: TGTGCCAGCACTTCTAGATGGGCAACTAATGAAAAACTGTTTTTT.

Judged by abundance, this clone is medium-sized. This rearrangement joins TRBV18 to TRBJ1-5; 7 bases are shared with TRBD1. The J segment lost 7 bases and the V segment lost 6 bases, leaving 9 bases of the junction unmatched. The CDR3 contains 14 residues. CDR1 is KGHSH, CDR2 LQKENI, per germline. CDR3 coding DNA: TGTGCCAGCTCCAACATCGGGACAGAGCAGCCCCAGCATTTT. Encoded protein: CASSNIGTEQPQHF.

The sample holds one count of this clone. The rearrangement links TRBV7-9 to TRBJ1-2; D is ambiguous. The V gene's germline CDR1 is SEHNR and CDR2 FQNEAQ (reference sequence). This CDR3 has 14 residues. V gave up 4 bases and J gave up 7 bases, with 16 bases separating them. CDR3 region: CASSSSGAGIGYTF. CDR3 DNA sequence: TGTGCCAGCAGCTCCTCCGGCGCAGGAATTGGCTACACCTTC.

CDR3 loop: CASSLARLAGGGNEQFF. DNA for the CDR3: TGTGCCAGCAGCTTGGCCAGGCTAGCGGGAGGGGGAAATGAGCAGTTCTTC. This chain connects TRBV5-6 to TRBJ2-1; 12 nucleotides match TRBD2. Germline V gives CDR1 SGHDT, CDR2 YYEEEE. The CDR3 consists of 17 residues. V gave up 0 bases and J gave up 7 bases; unmatched junction bases: 8.

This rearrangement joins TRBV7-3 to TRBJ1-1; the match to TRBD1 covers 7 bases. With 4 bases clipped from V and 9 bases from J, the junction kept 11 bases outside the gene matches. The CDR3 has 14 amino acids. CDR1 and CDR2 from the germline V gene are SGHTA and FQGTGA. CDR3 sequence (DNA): TGTGCCAGCAGCTCGACAGGGTTCGACTCCAAAGCTTTCTTT. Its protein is CASSSTGFDSKAFF.

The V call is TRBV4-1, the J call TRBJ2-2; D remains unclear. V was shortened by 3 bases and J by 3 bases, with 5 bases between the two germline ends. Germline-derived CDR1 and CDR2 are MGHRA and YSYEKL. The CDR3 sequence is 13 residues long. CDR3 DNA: TGCGCCAGCAGCCACGGAGACACCGGGGAGCTGTTTTTT. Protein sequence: CASSHGDTGELFF.

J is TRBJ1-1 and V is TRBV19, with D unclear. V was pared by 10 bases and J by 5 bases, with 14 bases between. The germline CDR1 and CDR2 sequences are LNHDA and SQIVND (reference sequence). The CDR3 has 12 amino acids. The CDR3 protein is CATLGPGTEAFF. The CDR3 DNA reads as TGTGCCACCTTAGGGCCGGGGACTGAAGCTTTCTTT.

The CDR3 is CSAASPGDTEAFF. The CDR3 bases are TGCAGCGCGGCGTCTCCGGGGGACACTGAAGCTTTCTTT. The genes are TRBV29-1 and TRBJ1-1, with D possibly being TRBD1 (5 bases). Germline V lookup: CDR1 SQVTM, CDR2 ANQGSEA. Trimming stripped 7 bases from V and 3 bases from J, with 15 bases between. The CDR3 sequence is 13 residues long.

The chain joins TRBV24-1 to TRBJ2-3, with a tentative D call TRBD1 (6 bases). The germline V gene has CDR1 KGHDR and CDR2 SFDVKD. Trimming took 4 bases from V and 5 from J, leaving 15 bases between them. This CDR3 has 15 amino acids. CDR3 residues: CATSDPDSLGDTQYF. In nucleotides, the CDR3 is TGTGCCACCAGTGACCCGGACAGCTTAGGAGATACGCAGTATTTT.

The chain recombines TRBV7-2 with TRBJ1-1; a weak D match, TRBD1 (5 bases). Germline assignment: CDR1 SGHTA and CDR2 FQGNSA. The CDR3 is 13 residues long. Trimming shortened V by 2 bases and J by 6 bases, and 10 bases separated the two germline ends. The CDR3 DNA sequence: TGTGCCAGCAGCTTATTTGGGGGGGCTGAAGCTTTCTTT. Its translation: CASSLFGGAEAFF.

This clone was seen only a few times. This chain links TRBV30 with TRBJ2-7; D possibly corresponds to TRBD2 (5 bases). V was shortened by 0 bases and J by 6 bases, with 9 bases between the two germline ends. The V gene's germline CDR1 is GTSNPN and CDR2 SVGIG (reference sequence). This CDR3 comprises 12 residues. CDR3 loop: CAWSVGGSEQYV. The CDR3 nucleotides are TGTGCCTGGAGTGTAGGTGGGAGCGAGCAGTACGTC.